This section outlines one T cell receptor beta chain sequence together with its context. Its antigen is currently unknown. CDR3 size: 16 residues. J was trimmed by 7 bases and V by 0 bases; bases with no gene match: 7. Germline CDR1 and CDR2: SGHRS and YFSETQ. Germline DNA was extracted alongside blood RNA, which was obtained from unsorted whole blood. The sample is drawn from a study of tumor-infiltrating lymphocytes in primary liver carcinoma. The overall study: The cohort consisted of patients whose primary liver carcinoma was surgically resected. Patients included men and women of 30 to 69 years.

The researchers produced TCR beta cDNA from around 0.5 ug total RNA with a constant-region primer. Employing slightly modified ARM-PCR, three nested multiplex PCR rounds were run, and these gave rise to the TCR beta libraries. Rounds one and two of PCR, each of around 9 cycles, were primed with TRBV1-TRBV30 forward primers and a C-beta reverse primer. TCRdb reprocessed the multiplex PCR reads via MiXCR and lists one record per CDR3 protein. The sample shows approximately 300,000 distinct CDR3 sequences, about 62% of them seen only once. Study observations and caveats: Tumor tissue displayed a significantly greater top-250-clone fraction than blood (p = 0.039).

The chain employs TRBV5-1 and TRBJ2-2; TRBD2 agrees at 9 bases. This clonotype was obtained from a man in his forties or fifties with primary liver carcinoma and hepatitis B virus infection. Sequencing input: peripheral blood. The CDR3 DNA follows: TGCGCCAGCAGCTTGGGAGTAGCGGGAGTCGGCGGGGAGCTGTTTTTT. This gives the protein CASSLGVAGVGGELFF.